The clone carrying this T cell receptor (beta chain) was detected ten times or more. The sample is drawn from a study of spatial heterogeneity in lung cancer. TCRdb reanalysed the 5' RACE reads using MiXCR and keeps one entry per CDR3 protein. This sample has about 120,000 distinct CDR3 sequences, with 9.5% to 15% found just once. Time point in this sample: blood at routine non-recurrence follow-up after resection. The authors sequenced whole RNA from tumor, nontumor lung or frozen PBMC without sorting. The germline gives CDR1 SGHAT, CDR2 FQNNGV. Germline trimming cut 4 bases from V and 2 bases from J; bases unmatched to any gene: 9. CDR3 length: 16 amino acids.

This chain connects TRBV11-2 to TRBJ2-5; TRBD2 aligns across 8 bases. The material sequenced was PBMCs, taken at follow-up. This TCR was recovered from a male donor with early-stage non-small cell lung cancer. The CDR3 here is CASSSRGSGDQETQYF. As DNA, the CDR3 is TGTGCCAGCAGCTCTCGCGGTAGCGGGGATCAAGAGACCCAGTACTTC.